This entry describes one T cell receptor beta chain. This record belongs to a study of CD8 T cells in Susac syndrome. RNA, at about 0.45 to 1 ug, was reverse transcribed with random hexamers. One entry per CDR3 protein, called by TCRdb with MiXCR from the immunoSEQ multiplex PCR reads. The table shows 250,000 to 300,000 distinct CDR3 sequences, with almost 85% occurring only once. This CDR3 region has 13 residues. The V gene's germline CDR1 is SQVTM and CDR2 ANQGSEA. The sample consisted of CD8+ T cells from PBMCs. The chain recombines TRBV29-1 with TRBJ2-3, with TRBD1 matching over 9 bases. The receptor was derived from a human donor with multiple sclerosis. CDR3 nucleotides: TGCACCTCCGGGACAGGGCCGTCGGATACGCAGTATTTT. Translating gives CTSGTGPSDTQYF.